The clone carrying this T cell receptor (beta chain) was seen once. The entry originates in a study of PD-1 and CTLA-4 blockade in melanoma. Only in-frame clones appear in the TCRdb table, and some are missing; sequencing was by immunoSEQ multiplex PCR. The sample has 30,000 or so clones, approximately 89% seen once. The CDR3 length is 12 residues. V was trimmed by 3 bases and J by 2 bases, leaving 4 bases between them. The germline V gene encodes CDR1 SGHTA and CDR2 FQGNSA. Source: CD8+ T cells from peripheral blood, taken from a patient given anti-PD-1 treatment. This receptor was obtained from a human donor with melanoma. The chain combines TRBV7-2 with TRBJ1-2, with D hard to call. CDR3 loop: CASSLANYGYTF. CDR3 nucleotides: TGTGCCAGCAGCTTGGCGAACTATGGCTACACCTTC.